Described below is a single TCR beta chain sequence and its context. Produced via immunoSEQ multiplex PCR; TCRdb's table is partial and in-frame only. The sample has approximately 220,000 clones, about 95% seen once. The data were taken from a study of control samples from healthy donors and cancer patients. V lost 4 bases and J 9 bases, leaving 10 bases between the germline ends. Germline V CDR1 and CDR2: SGHTA, FQGNSA. The CDR3 runs to 12 residues. This sequence was found in a man over 45 in good health. Sequenced input: blood. The V gene is TRBV7-2, the J gene TRBJ1-5; the D is unclear. The chain's CDR3 is CASSSEGMPQHF. The CDR3 DNA reads as TGTGCCAGCAGCTCCGAGGGAATGCCCCAGCATTTT.